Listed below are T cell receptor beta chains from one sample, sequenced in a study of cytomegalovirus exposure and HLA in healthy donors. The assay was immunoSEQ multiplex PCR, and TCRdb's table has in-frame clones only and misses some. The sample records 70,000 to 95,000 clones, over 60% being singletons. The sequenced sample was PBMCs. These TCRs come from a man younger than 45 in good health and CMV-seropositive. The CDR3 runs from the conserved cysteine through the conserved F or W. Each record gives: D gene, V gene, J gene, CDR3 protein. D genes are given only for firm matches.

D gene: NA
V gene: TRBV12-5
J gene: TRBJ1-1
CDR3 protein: CASAQRGGTTEAFF

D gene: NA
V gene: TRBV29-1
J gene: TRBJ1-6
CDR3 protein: CSVTTEHNSPLHF

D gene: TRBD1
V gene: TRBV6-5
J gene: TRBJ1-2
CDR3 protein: CASTTRGNHGYTF

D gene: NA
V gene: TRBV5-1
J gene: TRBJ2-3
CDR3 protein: CASSLNSGTSTDTQYF

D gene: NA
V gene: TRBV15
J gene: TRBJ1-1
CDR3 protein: CATSPRRANTEAFF

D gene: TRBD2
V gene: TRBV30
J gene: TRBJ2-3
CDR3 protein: CAFSLAGERTQYF

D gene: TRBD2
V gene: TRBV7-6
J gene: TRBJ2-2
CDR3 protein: CASSELAGGYTGELFF

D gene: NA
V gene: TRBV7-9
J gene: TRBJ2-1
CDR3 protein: CASSSDVYSYNEQFF

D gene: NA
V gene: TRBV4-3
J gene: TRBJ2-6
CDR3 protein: CASSQGRADRMTGANVLTF

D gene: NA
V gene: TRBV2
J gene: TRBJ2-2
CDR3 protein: CASSEVRNTGELFF

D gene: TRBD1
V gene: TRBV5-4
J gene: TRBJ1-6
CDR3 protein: CASSPDRAVYSPLHF

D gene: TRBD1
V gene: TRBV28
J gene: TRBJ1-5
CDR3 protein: CASSSDRGRGARNQPQHF

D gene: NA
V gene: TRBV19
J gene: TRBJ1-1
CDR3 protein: CASSTLRSQAGNTEAFF

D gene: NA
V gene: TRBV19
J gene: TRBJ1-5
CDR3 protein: CASSSAGSGEPQHF

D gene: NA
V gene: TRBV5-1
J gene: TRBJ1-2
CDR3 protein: CASSLSEINYGYTF

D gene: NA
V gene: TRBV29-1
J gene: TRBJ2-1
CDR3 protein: CSAGLFGKADNEQFF

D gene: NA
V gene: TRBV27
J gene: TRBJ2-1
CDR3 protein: CASSSSGVREFF

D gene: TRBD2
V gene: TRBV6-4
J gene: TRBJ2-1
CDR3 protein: CASSDSSGRGGNEQFF

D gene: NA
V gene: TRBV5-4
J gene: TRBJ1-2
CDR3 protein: CASSTGIGYTF

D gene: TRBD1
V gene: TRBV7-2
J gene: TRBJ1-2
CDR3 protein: CASSEDRVPPDYGYTF

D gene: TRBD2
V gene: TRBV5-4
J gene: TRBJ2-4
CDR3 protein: CASSPEGSGRAGIQYF

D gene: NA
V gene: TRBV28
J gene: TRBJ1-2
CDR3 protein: CASQDRDSYGYTF

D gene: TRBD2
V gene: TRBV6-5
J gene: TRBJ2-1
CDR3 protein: CASSSGLAKYNEQFF

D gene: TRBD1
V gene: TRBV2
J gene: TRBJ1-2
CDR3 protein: CASRGDREDGYTF

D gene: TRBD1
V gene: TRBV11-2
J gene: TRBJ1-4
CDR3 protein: CASSPGTGFHLGNEKLFF

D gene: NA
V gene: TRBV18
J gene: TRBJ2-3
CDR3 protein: CASSSRDTQYF

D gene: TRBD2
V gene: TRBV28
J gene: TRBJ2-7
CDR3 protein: CASRGGLAGIQIAYEQYF

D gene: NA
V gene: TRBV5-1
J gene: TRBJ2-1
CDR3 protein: CASSLGVANFNEQFF

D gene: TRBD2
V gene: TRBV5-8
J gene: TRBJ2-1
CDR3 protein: CASSQGLAGSNEQFF

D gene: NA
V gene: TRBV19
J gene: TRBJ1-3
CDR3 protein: CASSISGVPHGNTIYF

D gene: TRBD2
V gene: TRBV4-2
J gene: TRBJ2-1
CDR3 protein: CASSQGVAGDPYNEQFF

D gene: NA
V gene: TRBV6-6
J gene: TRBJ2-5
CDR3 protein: CASSYSSWAIETQYF

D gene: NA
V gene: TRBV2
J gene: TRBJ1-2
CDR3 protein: CASSFLDGNYGYTF

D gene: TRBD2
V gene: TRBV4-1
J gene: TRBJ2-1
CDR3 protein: CASSQDWTSGYNEQFF

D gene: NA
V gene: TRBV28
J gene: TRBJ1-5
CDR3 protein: CASSLTEGRQPQHF

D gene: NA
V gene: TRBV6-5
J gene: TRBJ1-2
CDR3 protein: CASSRPLGGLAF

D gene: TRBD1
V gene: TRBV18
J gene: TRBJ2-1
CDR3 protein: CASFPGQGRKNEQFF

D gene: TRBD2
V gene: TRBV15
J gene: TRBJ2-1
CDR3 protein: CATSTRLAGESTYNEQFF

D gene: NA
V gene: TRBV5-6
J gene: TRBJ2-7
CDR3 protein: CASSLGRSYEQYF

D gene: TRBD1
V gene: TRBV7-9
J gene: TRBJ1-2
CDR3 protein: CASSPTGGSNYGYTF

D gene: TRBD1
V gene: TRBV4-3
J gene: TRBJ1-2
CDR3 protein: CASSPRTGYAFGYTF

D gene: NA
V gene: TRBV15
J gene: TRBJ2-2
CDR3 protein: CATSREGALTGELFF

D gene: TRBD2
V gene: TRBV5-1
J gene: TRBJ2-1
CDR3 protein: CASSWTSGRANEQFF